This T cell receptor (beta chain) is from a study of cytomegalovirus exposure and HLA in healthy donors. Study observations and caveats: Later on, an analysis tied 15,000 to 20,000 TCR beta sequences to HLA alleles at 0.05 false discovery rate. CMV antigen specificity was confirmed in vitro for a few CMV-associated chains.

13 Jbeta primers and 60 Vbeta primers were used for the PCR. This table comes from immunoSEQ multiplex PCR, and its TCRdb copy is limited to in-frame clones, with some not included. The sample has tens of thousands of clones, about 50% seen once. Germline assignment: CDR1 SEHNR and CDR2 FQNEAQ (reference sequence). V was clipped by 5 bases and J by 0 bases, with 21 bases between them. The length of the CDR3 is 18 residues. A remark on this clone: The antigen remains unidentified.

Sequenced material: PBMCs. The J gene is TRBJ2-3, the V gene TRBV7-9; D remains unclear. This receptor was obtained from a human donor in good health. The DNA for the CDR3 is TGTGCCAGCAGCCCCCGACCCGCAGGTGTCTCTAGCACAGATACGCAGTATTTT. This gives the protein CASSPRPAGVSSTDTQYF.